A single sample gave rise to the 30 T cell receptor beta chains below, sequenced in a study of blood T cell repertoires in COVID-19. Using immunoSEQ multiplex PCR, the repertoire was profiled, and TCRdb retains in-frame clones only, with some absent. Of 96,000 or so clones in the sample, about 88% were seen once. The sequenced sample consisted of peripheral blood. The source of these receptors is a woman aged 80 or older with acute or convalescent COVID-19.

The V and J genes are TRBV6-5 and TRBJ2-7; 11 bases align to TRBD2. Germline CDR1 MNHEY, CDR2 SVGAGI. This CDR3 is built from 14 residues. Trimming took 7 bases from V and 0 from J; bases not matched to a gene: 2. The CDR3 here is CASILAGASYEQYF. The CDR3 region has the DNA TGTGCCAGCATACTAGCGGGAGCCTCCTACGAGCAGTACTTC.

The chain links TRBV6-6 to TRBJ1-2; D is ambiguous. V lost 5 bases, J lost 8 bases, and 12 bases lay in between. The CDR3 loop spans 12 amino acids. Germline V gene lookup returns CDR1 MNHNY and CDR2 SVGAGI (reference sequence). CDR3 loop: CASSPQDGGYTF. CDR3 bases: TGTGCCAGCAGTCCCCAAGACGGGGGCTACACCTTC.

This clone was seen a single time. This sequence joins TRBV6-4 and TRBJ1-2; 7 nucleotides match TRBD1. V gave up 0 bases and J gave up 3 bases; unmatched junction bases: 4. The germline gives CDR1 MRHNA, CDR2 SNTAGT. This CDR3 has 15 amino acids. The DNA for the CDR3 is TGTGCCAGCAGTGACTCGGGACAGTCTTACTATGGCTACACCTTC. Translating gives CASSDSGQSYYGYTF.

The CDR3 sequence is CASSRGQVATNEKLFF. The CDR3 DNA sequence: TGTGCCAGCTCCCGCGGACAGGTCGCAACTAATGAAAAACTGTTTTTT. The chain employs TRBV18 and TRBJ1-4, with 7 nucleotides matching TRBD1. V was clipped by 6 bases and J by 0 bases; unmatched bases: 7. CDR3 length: 16 residues. Germline V gene data show CDR1 as KGHSH and CDR2 as LQKENI.

V gene TRBV5-1 combines with J gene TRBJ1-6, with 7 bases lining up with TRBD1. The CDR3 loop spans 15 amino acids. The junction had 4 bases not matched to a gene; V was cut back by 0 bases and J by 7 bases. CDR1 is SGHRS, CDR2 YFSETQ, per germline. CDR3 loop: CASSLEGQRNSPLHF. Written as DNA, the CDR3 is TGCGCCAGCAGCTTGGAGGGACAGAGAAATTCACCCCTCCACTTT.

The CDR3 nucleotides read TGTGCCTGGGGCGGACAGGGGCACACTGAAGCTTTCTTT. Translating it yields CAWGGQGHTEAFF. This sequence joins TRBV30 and TRBJ1-1; TRBD1 matches 9 bases. This CDR3 is built from 13 residues. Germline V lookup: CDR1 GTSNPN, CDR2 SVGIG (reference sequence). The trim removed 5 bases at V and 3 bases at J, leaving 4 bases unmatched.

The V gene is TRBV7-6, the J gene TRBJ1-1; TRBD1 matches 8 bases. After removal of 2 bases from V and 0 bases from J, the junction contained 5 bases not matched to a gene. CDR1 SGHVS and CDR2 FNYEAQ come from the germline V gene. The CDR3 spans 16 residues. As DNA, the CDR3 is TGTGCCAGCAGCTTATTGGACAGGGATATGAACACTGAAGCTTTCTTT. This gives the protein CASSLLDRDMNTEAFF. Complete variable domain (other parts from reference TRBV7-6 and TRBJ1-1): GAGVSQSPRYKVTKRGQDVALRCDPISGHVSLYWYRQALGQGPEFLTYFNYEAQQDKSGLPNDRFSAERPEGSISTLTIQRTEQRDSAMYRCASSLLDRDMNTEAFFGQGTRLTVV.

This sequence joins TRBV27 and TRBJ1-2; no clear D gene. The germline V gene has CDR1 MNHEY and CDR2 SMNVEV (reference sequence). V gave up 3 bases and J gave up 3 bases, with 11 bases separating them. CDR3 length: 14 residues. The DNA of the CDR3 is TGTGCCAGCAGTTTTAGTGGGCAGCACTATGGCTACACCTTC. Translating gives CASSFSGQHYGYTF.

The chain has TRBV18 and TRBJ2-7, with 7 bases identical to TRBD2. Germline V gives CDR1 KGHSH, CDR2 LQKENI. This CDR3 is built from 15 residues. V trimming: 2 bases; J trimming: 0 bases; junction bases outside the gene matches: 4. DNA for the CDR3: TGTGCCAGCTCACCATCTAGCGGCAGCTCCTACGAGCAGTACTTC. Translating it yields CASSPSSGSSYEQYF.

The chain has TRBV6-5 and TRBJ2-5; no clear D. This CDR3 region has 14 residues. The ends were cut back, 0 bases at V and 1 base at J, with 6 bases in the middle. Looked up from germline, CDR1 is MNHEY and CDR2 is SVGAGI. The CDR3 DNA reads as TGTGCCAGCAGTTACTCGGAGCTCCAAGAGACCCAGTACTTC. Its translation is CASSYSELQETQYF.

The chain carries TRBV7-9 and TRBJ2-5; D possibly corresponds to TRBD2 (6 bases). Trimming pared 3 bases from V and 3 bases from J, leaving 14 bases between. Germline lookup yields CDR1 SEHNR and CDR2 FQNEAQ (reference sequence). This CDR3 has 15 amino acids. DNA for the CDR3: TGTGCCAGCAGCTTCGTCGGGAGTTCAGAAGAGACCCAGTACTTC. Its translation is CASSFVGSSEETQYF.

For the CDR3, the DNA is TGTGCCAGCAGTTTATCGGCGGGAAATCTCTACGAGCAGTACTTC. The encoded protein is CASSLSAGNLYEQYF. The chain links TRBV27 to TRBJ2-7; D may be TRBD2 (6 bases). From germline, CDR1 is MNHEY and CDR2 SMNVEV (reference sequence). The CDR3 has 15 residues. Trimming cost V 0 bases and J 3 bases, with 12 bases left between them.

V is TRBV6-5 and J is TRBJ2-2, with D unresolved. Deletions cut 6 bases from V and 3 bases from J, with 5 bases between. Germline V gene data show CDR1 as MNHEY and CDR2 as SVGAGI. The CDR3 has 12 residues. CDR3 amino acids: CASSPDTGELFF. In nucleotides, the CDR3 is TGTGCCAGCAGCCCCGACACCGGGGAGCTGTTTTTT.

This clone has a handful of counts. The chain combines TRBV14 with TRBJ1-2, with TRBD1 identical over 11 bases. V lost 1 base, J lost 4 bases, and 5 bases stayed unmatched. The germline V gene encodes CDR1 SGHDN and CDR2 FVKESK. This CDR3 has 16 amino acids. The CDR3 DNA follows: TGTGCCAGCAGCCAAGTTGGGACAGGGGGAGTCTATGGCTACACCTTC. It yields the protein CASSQVGTGGVYGYTF.

The chain combines TRBV7-2 with TRBJ1-2; 10 nucleotides agree with TRBD1. V dropped 5 bases and J dropped 4; count of bases not matched to a gene: 4. Germline CDR1 reads SGHTA; CDR2 reads FQGNSA. There are 14 residues in the CDR3. The CDR3 is CASSTRDRGYGYTF. In nucleotides, the CDR3 is TGTGCCAGCAGCACCCGGGACAGGGGCTATGGCTACACCTTC.

The chain recombines TRBV3-1 (or the pseudogene TRBV3-2) with TRBJ2-7; a weak D match, TRBD2 (6 bases). CDR1 LGHDT and CDR2 YNNKEL come from the germline V gene (reference sequence). The CDR3 loop spans 15 amino acids. V was pared by 2 bases and J by 2 bases, with 13 bases between. Written as DNA, the CDR3 is TGTGCCAGCAGCCAATACGGCGGGACCCCCTACGAGCAGTACTTC. Amino acids: CASSQYGGTPYEQYF.

The CDR3 DNA follows: TGTGCCAGCAGTATACCGGGACAGCTGTACTTC. Residues: CASSIPGQLYF. This rearrangement joins TRBV2 to TRBJ2-7; TRBD1 matches 7 bases. CDR3 size: 11 residues. V lost 5 bases, J lost 12 bases, and 7 bases stayed unmatched. In germline, CDR1 is SNHLY, CDR2 FYNNEI.

The chain couples TRBV11-1 to TRBJ2-4; tentatively, D is TRBD1 (5 bases). Trimming took off 1 base at V and 5 bases at J, with 9 bases between the two ends. The CDR3 totals 14 residues. Germline CDR1 reads SGHAT; CDR2 reads FQDESV (reference sequence). The CDR3 reads CASSLGGAENIQYF. The CDR3 DNA sequence: TGTGCCAGCAGCTTAGGTGGGGCGGAAAACATTCAGTACTTC.

The rearrangement links TRBV5-1 to TRBJ2-3; a weak D match, TRBD1 (6 bases). V lost 0 bases and J 1 base, leaving 9 bases between the germline ends. The CDR3 has 15 residues. CDR1 is SGHRS, CDR2 YFSETQ, per germline. In nucleotides, the CDR3 is TGCGCCAGCAGCTTGGTCCCAGGGGGCACAGATACGCAGTATTTT. Translating gives CASSLVPGGTDTQYF.

The chain recombines TRBV11-3 with TRBJ2-1; 14 bases match TRBD2. CDR1 SGHNT and CDR2 YENEEA come from the germline V gene. CDR3 length: 16 residues. Germline trimming cut 5 bases from V and 8 bases from J; bases unmatched to any gene: 8. CDR3: CASSRGLAGVLDEQFF. The CDR3 DNA reads TGTGCCAGCAGCAGGGGACTAGCGGGAGTATTGGATGAGCAGTTCTTC. Filled out from reference TRBV11-3 and TRBJ2-1, the complete variable domain reads EAGVVQSPRYKIIEKKQPVAFWCNPISGHNTLYWYLQNLGQGPELLIRYENEEAVDDSQLPKDRFSAERLKGVDSTLKIQPAELGDSAVYLCASSRGLAGVLDEQFFGPGTRLTVL.

The V call is TRBV9, the J call TRBJ2-1, with D perhaps matching TRBD1 (6 bases). Germline CDR1 reads SGDLS; CDR2 reads YYNGEE. V was cut by 4 bases and J by 6 bases, with 14 bases left in between. This CDR3 comprises 14 residues. CDR3: CASSPPGAGNEQFF. CDR3 DNA sequence: TGTGCCAGCAGCCCTCCAGGGGCCGGCAATGAGCAGTTCTTC.

This chain connects TRBV5-1 to TRBJ2-1; 9 bases are a match to TRBD2. CDR1 and CDR2 (germline): SGHRS, YFSETQ. CDR3 length equals 16 residues. The V segment lost 0 bases and the J segment 5 bases; nucleotides outside the gene matches: 6. Here the CDR3 DNA reads TGCGCCAGCAGCTTGGCCGCGACTAGCGGAAACAATGAGCAGTTCTTC. It is translated as CASSLAATSGNNEQFF.

This clone was counted a single time. The V call is TRBV6-5, the J call TRBJ1-1; tentatively, D is TRBD1 (6 bases). V lost 4 bases and J 8 bases, leaving 11 bases between the germline ends. In germline, CDR1 is MNHEY, CDR2 SVGAGI. The CDR3 totals 12 residues. The DNA for the CDR3 is TGTGCCAGCAGTTCGAACAGGGTAGAAGCTTTCTTT. Translated, it gives CASSSNRVEAFF.

The chain couples TRBV5-1 to TRBJ2-1; a possible D gene is TRBD1 (6 bases). The CDR3 is 15 residues long. Per the germline V gene, CDR1 is SGHRS and CDR2 is YFSETQ. Trimming took off 5 bases at V and 1 base at J, with 13 bases between the two ends. The CDR3 DNA sequence: TGCGCCAGCAGAGAATACCAGGGGTCCTACAATGAGCAGTTCTTC. Translation: CASREYQGSYNEQFF.

This clone was detected only once. The V and J genes are TRBV27 and TRBJ1-5, with 8 bases aligning to TRBD1. This CDR3 region has 15 residues. J lost 4 bases, V lost 4 bases, and 6 bases had no gene match. CDR1 and CDR2 from the germline V gene are MNHEY and SMNVEV (reference sequence). The chain's CDR3 is CASSYGQGRNQPQHF. The CDR3 coding sequence is TGTGCCAGCAGTTACGGACAGGGAAGAAATCAGCCCCAGCATTTT.

V usage is TRBV28 and J usage is TRBJ2-7; D possibly corresponds to TRBD1 (5 bases). The CDR3 sequence is 11 residues long. The V gene's germline CDR1 is MDHEN and CDR2 SYDVKM. The V end lost 7 bases, the J end lost 6 bases, and 10 bases lay between the germline ends. Written as DNA, the CDR3 is TGTGCCAGCAATCAGGGTTCCGAGCAGTACTTC. Its protein product is CASNQGSEQYF.

The gene calls are TRBV7-2 and TRBJ1-2; a weak D match, TRBD1 (6 bases). Trimming pared 4 bases from V and 7 bases from J, leaving 28 bases between. CDR3 length: 18 residues. Germline-derived CDR1 and CDR2 are SGHTA and FQGNSA. In DNA form, the CDR3 reads TGTGCCAGCAGCTCAAACGTCCCTACTCAGGGGATCGGGGTTGGCTACACCTTC. Amino acids: CASSSNVPTQGIGVGYTF. The entire variable domain, with the rest obtained from reference TRBV7-2 and TRBJ1-2, is as follows: GAGVSQSPSNKVTEKGKDVELRCDPISGHTALYWYRQSLGQGLEFLIYFQGNSAPDKSGLPSDRFSAERTGGSVSTLTIQRTQQEDSAVYLCASSSNVPTQGIGVGYTFGSGTRLTVV.

This rearrangement joins TRBV5-4 to TRBJ2-2; D is perhaps TRBD1 (5 bases). The germline V gene encodes CDR1 SGHNT and CDR2 YYREEE (reference sequence). The CDR3 has 16 amino acids. The ends were cut back, 3 bases at V and 3 bases at J, with 15 bases in the middle. CDR3 sequence reads: CASSSPQGFYTGELFF. The CDR3 DNA reads as TGTGCCAGCAGCTCTCCGCAGGGTTTTTACACCGGGGAGCTGTTTTTT.

This sequence joins TRBV3-1 (or the pseudogene TRBV3-2) and TRBJ2-1; 9 bases match TRBD2. The CDR3 is 15 residues long. Germline V gives CDR1 LGHDT, CDR2 YNNKEL (reference sequence). Trimming removed 4 bases from V and 3 bases from J; junction bases left unmatched: 4. CDR3 bases: TGTGCCAGCAGCCCTATAGCGGGGGTCTACAATGAGCAGTTCTTC. It codes for CASSPIAGVYNEQFF.

The chain employs TRBV18 and TRBJ2-1; 8 nucleotides align to TRBD1. CDR1 and CDR2 from the germline V gene are KGHSH and LQKENI. V shed 8 bases, J shed 5 bases, and the junction held 8 bases outside the gene matches. The CDR3 is made up of 14 amino acids. CDR3 nucleotide sequence: TGTGCCAGCGCCGGACAGGGCATTCACAATGAGCAGTTCTTC. Protein: CASAGQGIHNEQFF.